The rows below give T cell receptor beta chains drawn from one sample of a study of shared clonotypes between healthy human individuals. Data came from immunoSEQ multiplex PCR; TCRdb stores just in-frame clones and leaves some out. This table has about 2.1 million clones, around 93% appearing once. Sequencing was carried out using naive CD8+ T cells from PBMCs. These receptors all stem from a man between 18 and 29 years old in good health. Some clones in this sample may be carry-over from other donors' samples. The CDR3 runs from the conserved cysteine through the conserved F or W. Each record gives: V gene, clone size, D gene, J gene, CDR3 DNA, CDR3 protein. D genes are given only for firm matches. Clone size is not always given. Where it is, it says once, few, many or a class for expanded clones.

v_call: TRBV25-1
clone_size: -
d_call: -
j_call: TRBJ1-5
cdr3_nt: TGTGCCAGCAGTGAGACAGGAGGCAATCAGCCCCAGCATTTT
cdr3_aa: CASSETGGNQPQHF

v_call: TRBV5-1
clone_size: -
d_call: TRBD1
j_call: TRBJ2-7
cdr3_nt: TGCGCCAGCAGCCTGCGGGACAGGGGCTACGAGCAGTACTTC
cdr3_aa: CASSLRDRGYEQYF

v_call: TRBV21-1
clone_size: -
d_call: -
j_call: TRBJ1-5
cdr3_nt: TGTGCCAGCAGCAGGAGTAGCGACAGGCCAAGCAATCAGCCCCAGCATTTT
cdr3_aa: CASSRSSDRPSNQPQHF

v_call: TRBV9
clone_size: once
d_call: -
j_call: TRBJ1-2
cdr3_nt: TGTGCCAGCAGCGTAGGTGGGGGACCCTACTATGGCTACACCTTC
cdr3_aa: CASSVGGGPYYGYTF

v_call: TRBV30
clone_size: -
d_call: -
j_call: TRBJ2-3
cdr3_nt: TGTGCCTGGAGTTATGGCGTTGTGACAGATACGCAGTATTTT
cdr3_aa: CAWSYGVVTDTQYF

v_call: TRBV29-1
clone_size: -
d_call: TRBD1
j_call: TRBJ1-2
cdr3_nt: TGCAGCGTAGAGCCCGGACAGGAGAGGAACGGCTACACCTTC
cdr3_aa: CSVEPGQERNGYTF

v_call: TRBV29-1
clone_size: -
d_call: -
j_call: TRBJ1-1
cdr3_nt: TGCAGCTTCGGGCGGGGGAAAGATGTCGCTGAAGCTTTCTTT
cdr3_aa: CSFGRGKDVAEAFF

v_call: TRBV4-3
clone_size: -
d_call: -
j_call: TRBJ2-7
cdr3_nt: TGCGCCAGCAGCCCCTCCCTGGGGACCTACGAGCAGTACTTC
cdr3_aa: CASSPSLGTYEQYF

v_call: TRBV11-2
clone_size: -
d_call: TRBD2
j_call: TRBJ2-1
cdr3_nt: TGTGCCAGCAGCTTTACGGCGGGAGGGAGTTACAATGAGCAGTTCTTC
cdr3_aa: CASSFTAGGSYNEQFF

v_call: TRBV27
clone_size: -
d_call: -
j_call: TRBJ2-7
cdr3_nt: TGTGCCAGCAGTTTAGGTGCTAGTTACTACGAGCAGTACTTC
cdr3_aa: CASSLGASYYEQYF

v_call: TRBV27
clone_size: -
d_call: -
j_call: TRBJ1-2
cdr3_nt: TGTGCCAGCAGTTTATCGGGACGCTATGGCTACACCTTC
cdr3_aa: CASSLSGRYGYTF

v_call: TRBV7-9
clone_size: -
d_call: -
j_call: TRBJ2-3
cdr3_nt: TGTGCCAGCAGCTTAGTCGGGGATAATACGCAGTATTTT
cdr3_aa: CASSLVGDNTQYF

v_call: TRBV7-2
clone_size: -
d_call: -
j_call: TRBJ2-5
cdr3_nt: TGTGCCAGCAGGCCAAGAAGTGGGGGGGCAGGAGGGGAGACCCAGTACTTC
cdr3_aa: CASRPRSGGAGGETQYF

v_call: TRBV7-9
clone_size: -
d_call: -
j_call: TRBJ1-2
cdr3_nt: TGTGCCAGCAGCTTAGGTGGAGGCTATGGCTACACCTTC
cdr3_aa: CASSLGGGYGYTF

v_call: TRBV7-9
clone_size: -
d_call: -
j_call: TRBJ1-4
cdr3_nt: TGTGCCAGCAGCCCCCTGAGGGGAGCGGAAAAACTGTTTTTT
cdr3_aa: CASSPLRGAEKLFF

v_call: TRBV28
clone_size: -
d_call: TRBD2
j_call: TRBJ2-3
cdr3_nt: TGTGCCAGCAGTGAGACTAGCGGGAAGGATAACACAGATACGCAGTATTTT
cdr3_aa: CASSETSGKDNTDTQYF

v_call: TRBV5-6
clone_size: -
d_call: TRBD1
j_call: TRBJ1-5
cdr3_nt: TGTGCCAGCAGCTTCGGGGACAGGAGATATCAGCCCCAGCATTTT
cdr3_aa: CASSFGDRRYQPQHF

v_call: TRBV28
clone_size: -
d_call: TRBD1
j_call: TRBJ1-4
cdr3_nt: TGTGCCAGCAGTACCGCAGGGGGAACTAATGAAAAACTGTTTTTT
cdr3_aa: CASSTAGGTNEKLFF

v_call: TRBV15
clone_size: -
d_call: -
j_call: TRBJ1-3
cdr3_nt: TGTGCCACCAGCCCGGGCGGGGGGTTTGGAAACACCATATATTTT
cdr3_aa: CATSPGGGFGNTIYF

v_call: TRBV7-8
clone_size: -
d_call: -
j_call: TRBJ1-6
cdr3_nt: TGTGCCAGCAGCCCCCATAATTCACCCCTCCACTTT
cdr3_aa: CASSPHNSPLHF

v_call: TRBV9
clone_size: -
d_call: TRBD2
j_call: TRBJ2-7
cdr3_nt: TGTGCCAGCAGCGGGACCCCGGGACTAGCTTACGAGCAGTACTTC
cdr3_aa: CASSGTPGLAYEQYF

v_call: TRBV7-9
clone_size: -
d_call: -
j_call: TRBJ2-7
cdr3_nt: TGTGCCACCTCCCCCGGGGCAGTCTACGAGCAGTACTTC
cdr3_aa: CATSPGAVYEQYF

v_call: TRBV30
clone_size: -
d_call: TRBD1
j_call: TRBJ1-4
cdr3_nt: TGTGCCTGGAGCGAAGGGACAGGGGGGGGAGAAAAACTGTTTTTT
cdr3_aa: CAWSEGTGGGEKLFF

v_call: TRBV9
clone_size: -
d_call: TRBD2
j_call: TRBJ2-7
cdr3_nt: TGTGCCAGCAGCGTAGGGCGGACTAGCGGGACCGACTACGAGCAGTACTTC
cdr3_aa: CASSVGRTSGTDYEQYF

v_call: TRBV2
clone_size: -
d_call: -
j_call: TRBJ2-7
cdr3_nt: TGTGCCAGCAGTGCCGGGGGCGGGTACGAGCAGTACTTC
cdr3_aa: CASSAGGGYEQYF

v_call: TRBV7-9
clone_size: -
d_call: -
j_call: TRBJ1-1
cdr3_nt: TGTGCCAGCACCGACCCGCAGGGGTATGCCACTGAAGCTTTCTTT
cdr3_aa: CASTDPQGYATEAFF

v_call: TRBV28
clone_size: -
d_call: TRBD2
j_call: TRBJ2-3
cdr3_nt: TGTGCCAGCCGAAGCCGGGGGGGGAATGCAGATACGCAGTATTTT
cdr3_aa: CASRSRGGNADTQYF

v_call: TRBV11-2
clone_size: -
d_call: TRBD2
j_call: TRBJ2-7
cdr3_nt: TGTGCCAGCACCTTAGCGGGACCGATCAACGAGCAGTACTTC
cdr3_aa: CASTLAGPINEQYF

v_call: TRBV7-9
clone_size: -
d_call: -
j_call: TRBJ1-4
cdr3_nt: TGTGCCAGCAGCTCGGCGGGTAATGAAAAACTGTTTTTT
cdr3_aa: CASSSAGNEKLFF

v_call: TRBV7-9
clone_size: -
d_call: -
j_call: TRBJ2-7
cdr3_nt: TGTGCCAGCAGCTTAGGGACACAACCCTACGAGCAGTACTTC
cdr3_aa: CASSLGTQPYEQYF

v_call: TRBV10-1
clone_size: -
d_call: -
j_call: TRBJ1-2
cdr3_nt: TGCGCCAGCAGTCAGAAGGGGAACTATGGCTACACCTTC
cdr3_aa: CASSQKGNYGYTF

v_call: TRBV4-1
clone_size: -
d_call: TRBD1
j_call: TRBJ2-7
cdr3_nt: TGCGCCAGCAGCCCCACCGGGACAGGGGGCTCCTACGAGCAGTACTTC
cdr3_aa: CASSPTGTGGSYEQYF

v_call: TRBV7-9
clone_size: -
d_call: -
j_call: TRBJ2-1
cdr3_nt: TGTGCCAGCAGCAACTGGGCGGAGGGCCAGAATGAGCAGTTCTTC
cdr3_aa: CASSNWAEGQNEQFF

v_call: TRBV6-5
clone_size: once
d_call: -
j_call: TRBJ2-7
cdr3_nt: TGTGCCAGCAGCCCTGGGACGGGCTACGAGCAGTACTTC
cdr3_aa: CASSPGTGYEQYF

v_call: TRBV13
clone_size: -
d_call: TRBD1
j_call: TRBJ1-2
cdr3_nt: TGTGCCAGCAGCACCGGACAGGGGGTGGGGTATGGCTACACCTTC
cdr3_aa: CASSTGQGVGYGYTF

v_call: TRBV4-1
clone_size: -
d_call: -
j_call: TRBJ1-1
cdr3_nt: TGCGCCAGCAGCCAAGATTGGATTGGGACTGAAGCTTTCTTT
cdr3_aa: CASSQDWIGTEAFF

v_call: TRBV9
clone_size: -
d_call: -
j_call: TRBJ2-3
cdr3_nt: TGTGCCAGCAGCTCAGAGGCCGACCCCCGGACAGATACGCAGTATTTT
cdr3_aa: CASSSEADPRTDTQYF

v_call: TRBV7-9
clone_size: -
d_call: -
j_call: TRBJ1-5
cdr3_nt: TGTGCCAGCAGCTTAGGAGGCCAGCCCCAGCATTTT
cdr3_aa: CASSLGGQPQHF

v_call: TRBV9
clone_size: -
d_call: TRBD2
j_call: TRBJ2-3
cdr3_nt: TGTGCCAGCAGCGAACCCGGGGGGGGCCCCAATACGCAGTATTTT
cdr3_aa: CASSEPGGGPNTQYF

v_call: TRBV6-5
clone_size: -
d_call: -
j_call: TRBJ2-7
cdr3_nt: TGTGCCAGCAAGGAGGGGGCGGGAACTGCCTACGAGCAGTACTTC
cdr3_aa: CASKEGAGTAYEQYF

v_call: TRBV15
clone_size: -
d_call: -
j_call: TRBJ2-7
cdr3_nt: TGTGCCACCAGCAGAGAAAGGGGAAGCTCCTACGAGCAGTACTTC
cdr3_aa: CATSRERGSSYEQYF

v_call: TRBV5-1
clone_size: -
d_call: TRBD1
j_call: TRBJ2-1
cdr3_nt: TGCGCCAGCAGCTTGGGCGACAGGGACAATGAGCAGTTCTTC
cdr3_aa: CASSLGDRDNEQFF